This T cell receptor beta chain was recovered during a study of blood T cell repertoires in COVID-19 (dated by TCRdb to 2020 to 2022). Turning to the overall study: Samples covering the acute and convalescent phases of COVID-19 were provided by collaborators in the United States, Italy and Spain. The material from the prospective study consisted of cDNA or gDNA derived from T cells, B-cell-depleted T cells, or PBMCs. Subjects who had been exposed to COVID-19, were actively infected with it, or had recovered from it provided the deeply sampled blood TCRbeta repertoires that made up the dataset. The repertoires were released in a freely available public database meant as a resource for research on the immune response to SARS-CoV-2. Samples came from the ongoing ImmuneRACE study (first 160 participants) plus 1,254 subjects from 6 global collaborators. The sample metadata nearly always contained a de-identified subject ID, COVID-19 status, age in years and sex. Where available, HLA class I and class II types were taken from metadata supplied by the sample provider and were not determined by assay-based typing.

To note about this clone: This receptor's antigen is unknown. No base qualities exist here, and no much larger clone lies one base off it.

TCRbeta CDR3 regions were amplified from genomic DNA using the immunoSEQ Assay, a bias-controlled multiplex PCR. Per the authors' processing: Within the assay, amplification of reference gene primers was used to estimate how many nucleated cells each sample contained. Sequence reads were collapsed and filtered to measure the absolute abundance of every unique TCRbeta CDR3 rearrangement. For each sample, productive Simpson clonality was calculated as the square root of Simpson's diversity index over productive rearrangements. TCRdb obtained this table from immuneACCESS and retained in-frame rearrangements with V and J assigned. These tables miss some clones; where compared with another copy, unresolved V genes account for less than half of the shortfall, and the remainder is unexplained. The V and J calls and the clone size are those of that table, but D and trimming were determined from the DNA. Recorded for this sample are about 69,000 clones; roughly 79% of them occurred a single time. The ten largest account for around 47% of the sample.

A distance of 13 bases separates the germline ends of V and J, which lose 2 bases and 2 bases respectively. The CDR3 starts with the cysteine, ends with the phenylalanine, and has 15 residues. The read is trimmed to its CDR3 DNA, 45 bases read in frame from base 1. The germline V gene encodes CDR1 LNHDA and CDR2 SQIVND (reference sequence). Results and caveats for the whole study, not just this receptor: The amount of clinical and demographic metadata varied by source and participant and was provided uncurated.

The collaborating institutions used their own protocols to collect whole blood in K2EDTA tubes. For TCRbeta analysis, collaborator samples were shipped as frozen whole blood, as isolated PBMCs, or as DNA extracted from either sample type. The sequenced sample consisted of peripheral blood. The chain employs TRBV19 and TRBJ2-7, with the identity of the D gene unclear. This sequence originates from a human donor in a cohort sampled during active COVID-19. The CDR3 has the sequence CASSISKSRAYEQYF. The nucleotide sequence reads TGTGCCAGTAGTATAAGTAAATCTCGGGCCTACGAGCAGTACTTC.